This T cell receptor (beta chain) was found in a study of shared clonotypes between healthy human individuals. Across the study: CD4 naive and CD4 memory each took three plates per donor, while CD8 naive took two and CD8 memory one.

At the deep level, the assay was run. Profiling relied on immunoSEQ multiplex PCR, and the TCRdb table lists in-frame clones only, not all of them. The sample includes around 2.5 million clones, 90% to 95% of them seen just once. Donors had no recently reported acute infections or vaccinations and were HIV-negative. The CDR3 is 10 residues long. Germline V gene sequence: CDR1 DFQATT, CDR2 SNEGSKA (reference sequence). Trimming removed 2 bases at V and 12 bases at J, with 8 bases between. The sequenced material came from naive CD4+ T cells from PBMCs. Regarding subset: CD45RA+ positively selected. The receptor was isolated from a man aged 18-30 years in good health. Some clones in this sample may be carry-over from other donors' samples. V usage is TRBV20-1 and J usage is TRBJ1-5; the D gene is possibly TRBD1 (6 bases). In DNA, the CDR3 is TGCAGTGCTAGAAAACAGGGCCAGCATTTT. The encoded protein is CSARKQGQHF.